The clone carrying this TCR beta chain was counted ten times or more. This CDR3 contains 15 residues. The J segment lost 1 base and the V segment lost 5 bases, leaving 3 bases of the junction unmatched. CDR1 LNHNV and CDR2 YYDKDF come from the germline V gene (reference sequence). RNA transcripts were the template for amplifying TCR beta CDR3 regions. The TCR CDR3 first-round RT-PCR relied on the HTBI primer set. MiXCR was run by TCRdb on the multiplex PCR reads, yielding one entry per CDR3 protein. The table has 750,000 to 900,000 distinct CDR3 sequences, 38% seen once. The data stem from a study of T cells in Graves' hyperthyroidism and ophthalmopathy.

Sequenced: blood. The rearrangement joins TRBV15 to TRBJ2-5, with 11 bases matching TRBD2. The TCR was taken from a man younger than 35 with Graves' hyperthyroidism. In nucleotides, the CDR3 is TGTGCCACCAGCGGTGGGACTAGCGGCCAAGAGACCCAGTACTTC. This encodes CATSGGTSGQETQYF.